Shown below are 12 T cell receptor beta chains from a single sample sequenced in a study of vaccination and CD4 T cells after COVID-19. No antigen has been assigned to these receptors. The Oncomine TCR Beta short-read assay sequenced DNA from cultured CD4+ T cells. TCRdb analysed the PCR reads with MiXCR anew, one entry per CDR3 protein. The sample contains 20,000 to 25,000 distinct CDR3 sequences, 60% to 75% of which appear only once. Treatment reported: roughly 10-day PBMC culture with coronavirus spike peptide pools or control peptides (ViraFEST assay). Material for sequencing was CD4+ T cells from blood, cultured in vitro. The receptors were sampled from a human donor who had recovered from COVID-19.

CDR3 amino acids: CASSLVTGGGLYGYTF. The CDR3, as DNA: TGTGCCAGCAGCTTAGTGACAGGGGGAGGATTGTATGGCTACACCTTC. The rearrangement links TRBV7-9 to TRBJ1-2; 9 bases are a match to TRBD1. V gave up 1 base and J gave up 5 bases; unmatched junction bases: 8. Germline-derived CDR1 and CDR2 are SEHNR and FQNEAQ (reference sequence). The CDR3 covers 16 residues.

The rearrangement joins TRBV20-1 to TRBJ1-5; D gene ambiguous. The CDR3 extends over 14 amino acids. In germline, CDR1 is DFQATT, CDR2 SNEGSKA (reference sequence). Trimming left V 5 bases short and J 0 bases short, with 11 bases between. CDR3 DNA sequence: TGCAGTGCTCTAGGGCAGAGTAGCAATCAGCCCCAGCATTTT. It is translated as CSALGQSSNQPQHF.

V and J are TRBV7-2 and TRBJ2-2, with 7 nucleotides matching TRBD1. Looked up from germline, CDR1 is SGHTA and CDR2 is FQGNSA. This CDR3 comprises 15 residues. V shed 5 bases, J shed 0 bases, and the junction held 3 bases outside the gene matches. The CDR3 nucleotides read TGTGCCAGCAGCCGCACAGGGGCGAACACCGGGGAGCTGTTTTTT. This translates into CASSRTGANTGELFF. Full variable domain (missing parts from reference TRBV7-2 and TRBJ2-2): GAGVSQSPSNKVTEKGKDVELRCDPISGHTALYWYRQSLGQGLEFLIYFQGNSAPDKSGLPSDRFSAERTGGSVSTLTIQRTQQEDSAVYLCASSRTGANTGELFFGEGSRLTVL.

The V call is TRBV10-3, the J call TRBJ2-1; a possible D gene is TRBD1 (5 bases). This CDR3 spans 11 amino acids. Trimming stripped 5 bases from V and 6 bases from J, with 5 bases between. CDR1 is ENHRY and CDR2 is SYGVKD in the germline V gene. CDR3 DNA sequence: TGTGCCATCAGTCAGGGCAATGAGCAGTTCTTC. Translation: CAISQGNEQFF.

The rearrangement joins TRBV23-1 to TRBJ2-7; 9 bases align to TRBD1. TRBV23-1 is an open reading frame whose function is uncertain. The CDR3 spans 18 residues. V trimming: 3 bases; J trimming: 5 bases; junction bases outside the gene matches: 17. The CDR3: CASSHHRDRVLHGDEQYF. The CDR3 bases are TGCGCCAGCAGTCACCACCGGGACAGGGTTCTTCATGGCGACGAGCAGTACTTC.

This clonotype was detected a few times. The CDR3 spells CAWKTGVGRYTF. The CDR3 nucleotides read TGTGCCTGGAAAACAGGGGTCGGCCGCTACACCTTC. The chain combines TRBV30 with TRBJ1-2, with 7 nucleotides matching TRBD1. This CDR3 has 12 residues. V gave up 4 bases and J gave up 9 bases; unmatched junction bases: 8. Germline V gene lookup returns CDR1 GTSNPN and CDR2 SVGIG (reference sequence).

The rearrangement links TRBV28 to TRBJ1-1, with D uncertain. CDR3 length equals 16 residues. Germline V CDR1 and CDR2: MDHEN, SYDVKM. V lost 3 bases to trimming and J lost 2 bases, with 16 bases between them. CDR3 loop: CASSFTGPVKNTEAFF. The DNA of the CDR3 is TGTGCCAGCAGTTTCACCGGGCCCGTAAAAAACACTGAAGCTTTCTTT.

This clonotype was seen more than once but under ten times. This chain links TRBV20-1 with TRBJ1-6; D ambiguous. Trimming cost V 6 bases and J 1 base, with 7 bases left between them. The CDR3 spans 13 residues. Germline-derived CDR1 and CDR2 are DFQATT and SNEGSKA (reference sequence). The DNA of the CDR3 is TGCAGTGCCCGGGGTTCCTATAATTCACCCCTCCACTTT. Translating it yields CSARGSYNSPLHF.

CDR3 protein: CASSLGGRGQAYEQYF. Here the CDR3 DNA reads TGTGCCAGCAGCTTAGGTGGCAGGGGGCAGGCCTACGAGCAGTACTTC. The rearrangement joins TRBV7-9 to TRBJ2-7; 8 bases line up with TRBD1. Looked up from germline, CDR1 is SEHNR and CDR2 is FQNEAQ (reference sequence). Trimming cost V 1 base and J 2 bases; bases outside gene matches: 7. CDR3 length: 16 residues. The whole variable domain, filled in from reference TRBV7-9 and TRBJ2-7, reads DTGVSQNPRHKITKRGQNVTFRCDPISEHNRLYWYRQTLGQGPEFLTYFQNEAQLEKSRLLSDRFSAERPKGSFSTLEIQRTEQGDSAMYLCASSLGGRGQAYEQYFGPGTRLTVT.

This chain connects TRBV19 to TRBJ1-1; weak D call: TRBD1 (5 bases). The CDR3 runs 18 residues. CDR1 LNHDA and CDR2 SQIVND come from the germline V gene (reference sequence). V was pared by 9 bases and J by 1 base, with 27 bases between. CDR3 protein: CASTETGRGRPGNTEAFF. CDR3 coding DNA: TGTGCCAGCACAGAGACGGGGAGGGGTCGGCCGGGGAACACTGAAGCTTTCTTT.

The chain recombines TRBV5-1 with TRBJ1-2, with D maybe TRBD1 (5 bases). The V and J ends lost 4 bases and 8 bases respectively, with 27 bases between them. Germline CDR1 is SGHRS and CDR2 is YFSETQ. This CDR3 region has 17 residues. The chain's CDR3 is CASSPLIGTPKPLGYTF. CDR3 bases: TGCGCCAGCAGCCCGCTGATCGGGACGCCAAAACCCCTCGGCTACACCTTC.

In its sample, this clonotype was seen once. The chain combines TRBV19 with TRBJ1-2; TRBD1 might be the D (6 bases). V was trimmed by 7 bases and J by 4 bases, leaving 13 bases between them. This CDR3 is 13 amino acids long. CDR1 and CDR2 (germline): LNHDA, SQIVND (reference sequence). CDR3 bases: TGTGCCAGTACCTCTTGGGGGCTCTATGGCTACACCTTC. Translation gives CASTSWGLYGYTF.